The 2 T cell receptor beta chains given below trace back to one sample, sequenced in a study of CD8+ T cells in alopecia areata. Reverse transcription of extracted RNA yielded cDNA, which provided the sequencing template. Using immunoSEQ multiplex PCR, the repertoire was profiled, and TCRdb retains in-frame clones only, with some absent. Counted here are over 150,000 clones, roughly 60% occurring once; the ten biggest clones make up approximately 15%. Treatment denoted: oral pan-JAK inhibitor, 5-10 mg twice daily. The sequencing here drew on CD4+ T cells sorted from blood, taken at week 24, from a patient treated with tofacitinib. Receptor source: a human donor with alopecia areata.

As for this clone: Other DNA variants within this sample encode the same CDR3. The chain combines TRBV15 with TRBJ2-5; no reliable D call. This CDR3 spans 12 amino acids. Trimming took off 0 bases at V and 5 bases at J, with 4 bases between the two ends. CDR1 is LNHNV and CDR2 is YYDKDF in the germline V gene (reference sequence). The CDR3: CATSRDRETQYF. Here the CDR3 DNA reads TGTGCCACCAGCAGAGACCGTGAGACCCAGTACTTC.

The gene calls are TRBV10-3 and TRBJ2-1, with TRBD1 matching over 8 bases. The junction had 11 bases not matched to a gene; V was cut back by 8 bases and J by 5 bases. Germline V gives CDR1 ENHRY, CDR2 SYGVKD. This CDR3 is built from 15 residues. The CDR3 reads CAIRLNTGGHNEQFF. The CDR3 bases are TGTGCCATCCGTCTAAACACAGGGGGACACAATGAGCAGTTCTTC.